This TCR beta chain was recovered during a study of cytomegalovirus exposure and HLA in healthy donors. General study results and limits: It is likely that the observed cluster of highly shared sequence variants was a sequencing artifact.

On this clone itself: Antigen: not known.

With 8 bases clipped from V and 5 bases from J, the junction kept 5 bases outside the gene matches. The CDR3 runs 13 residues. Per germline, CDR1 MNHNY and CDR2 SVGAGI (reference sequence). Researchers ran the PCR with 60 Vbeta and 13 Jbeta primers. Clones were read by immunoSEQ multiplex PCR, and TCRdb kept only the in-frame ones, dropping some. The sample has 100,000 to 150,000 clones, 17% seen once. This receptor was obtained from a female donor in good health and CMV-seropositive. The chain recombines TRBV6-6 with TRBJ2-1; 8 bases fit TRBD1. Source material: PBMCs. The CDR3 DNA sequence: TGTGCCAGCTTGAACAGGGGGAACAATGAGCAGTTCTTC. Residues: CASLNRGNNEQFF.